This TCR beta chain originates from a study of PD-1 blockade in classical Hodgkin lymphoma. Libraries were prepared by immunoSEQ multiplex PCR; TCRdb keeps only in-frame clonotypes and omits some of them. The sample yields 10,000 to 15,000 clones, roughly 77% seen once. Whole-study findings and limits: CD8+ TCR diversity did not rise significantly by C4D1, unlike CD4+.

Between the trimmed V and J ends, which lost 3 bases and 1 base, there was a span of 10 bases. The CDR3 is 15 amino acids. CDR1 and CDR2 from the germline V gene are KGHSH and LQKENI. A remark on this clone: Its antigen is not identified.

Brentuximab vedotin exposure varied, and every patient relapsed after autologous stem cell transplantation. This sequence was found in a human donor with classical Hodgkin lymphoma. Sequencing was performed on peripheral blood mononuclear cells (PBMCs), taken at baseline. The chain has TRBV18 and TRBJ1-3; no clear D. The CDR3 spells CASSPLRTSGNTIYF. The CDR3 DNA sequence: TGTGCCAGCTCACCGCTAAGGACTTCTGGAAACACCATATATTTT.